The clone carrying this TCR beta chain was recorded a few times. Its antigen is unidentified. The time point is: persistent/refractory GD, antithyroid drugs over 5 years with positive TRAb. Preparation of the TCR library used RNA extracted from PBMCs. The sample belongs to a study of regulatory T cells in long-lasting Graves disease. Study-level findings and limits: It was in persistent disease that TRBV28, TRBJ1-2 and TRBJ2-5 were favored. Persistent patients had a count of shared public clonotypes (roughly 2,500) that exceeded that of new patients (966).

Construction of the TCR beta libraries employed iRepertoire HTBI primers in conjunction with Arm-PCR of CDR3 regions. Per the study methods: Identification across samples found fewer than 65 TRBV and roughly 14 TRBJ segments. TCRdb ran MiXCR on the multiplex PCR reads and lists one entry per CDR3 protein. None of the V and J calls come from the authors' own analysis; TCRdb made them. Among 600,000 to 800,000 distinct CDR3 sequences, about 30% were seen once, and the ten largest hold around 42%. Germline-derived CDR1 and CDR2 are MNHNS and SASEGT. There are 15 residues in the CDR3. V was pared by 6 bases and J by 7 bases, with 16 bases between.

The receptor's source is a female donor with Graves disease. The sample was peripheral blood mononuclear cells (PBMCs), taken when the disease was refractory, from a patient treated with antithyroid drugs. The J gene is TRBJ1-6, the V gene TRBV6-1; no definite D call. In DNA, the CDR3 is TGTGCCAGCAGGATTTCGGACCGAACAAATTCACCCCTCCACTTT. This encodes CASRISDRTNSPLHF.